Listed below are T cell receptor beta chains from one sample, sequenced in a study of tumor-infiltrating lymphocytes in oesophageal squamous cell carcinoma. TCRdb re-analysed the PCR reads in MiXCR, keeping a single row per CDR3 protein. The sample carries around 21,000 distinct CDR3 sequences, about 38% recorded once. Sequencing was carried out using normal esophageal tissue next to the tumor. Every receptor here comes from a male donor with esophageal squamous cell carcinoma. Each CDR3 is given with its conserved first and last residue. The order of the fields is clone size, D gene, J gene, V gene, CDR3 DNA, CDR3 protein. D genes are given only for firm matches. Size is stated for part of the rows, as once, few or many counts, or as a class when the clone is expanded.

abundance: few; d_gene: -; j_gene: TRBJ2-2; v_gene: TRBV7-2; CDR3nt: TGTGCCAGCAGCTTAGGTATCACCGGGGAGCTGTTTTTT; CDR3aa: CASSLGITGELFF
abundance: -; d_gene: TRBD2; j_gene: TRBJ2-3; v_gene: TRBV24-1; CDR3nt: TGTGCCACCAGTGATACGGGGACTAGCGGAGAAGATACGCAGTATTTT; CDR3aa: CATSDTGTSGEDTQYF
abundance: -; d_gene: TRBD1; j_gene: TRBJ2-2; v_gene: TRBV12-3/TRBV12-4; CDR3nt: TGTGCCAGCAGTTTAAATGCCGGGACAGGGAAAGCCGGGGAGCTGTTTTTT; CDR3aa: CASSLNAGTGKAGELFF
abundance: many; d_gene: -; j_gene: TRBJ2-2; v_gene: TRBV27; CDR3nt: TGTGCCAGCAGTCTAGGGGCCAGTCGAAACACCGGGGAGCTGTTTTTT; CDR3aa: CASSLGASRNTGELFF
abundance: many; d_gene: -; j_gene: TRBJ2-1; v_gene: TRBV7-9; CDR3nt: TGTGCCAGCAGCTACAGGTACAATGAGCAGTTCTTC; CDR3aa: CASSYRYNEQFF
abundance: -; d_gene: TRBD2; j_gene: TRBJ2-1; v_gene: TRBV7-2; CDR3nt: TGTGCCAGCAGCTCACGCCGGGGGGGCTCCTACAATGAGCAGTTCTTC; CDR3aa: CASSSRRGGSYNEQFF
abundance: many; d_gene: -; j_gene: TRBJ2-1; v_gene: TRBV28; CDR3nt: TGTGCCAGCAGTCCCATACAGCTTTACAATGAGCAGTTCTTC; CDR3aa: CASSPIQLYNEQFF
abundance: many; d_gene: TRBD2; j_gene: TRBJ2-2; v_gene: TRBV2; CDR3nt: TGTGCCGGAACCGGGACTAGCGCCAAGAACACCGGGGAGCTGTTTTTT; CDR3aa: CAGTGTSAKNTGELFF
abundance: -; d_gene: TRBD1; j_gene: TRBJ2-7; v_gene: TRBV7-6; CDR3nt: TGTGCCAGCAGCTTAGGGACAGGGGGCGTCGAGCAGTACTTC; CDR3aa: CASSLGTGGVEQYF
abundance: -; d_gene: TRBD1; j_gene: TRBJ2-7; v_gene: TRBV7-6; CDR3nt: TGTGCCAGCAGCACCACAGGGGGAGGCTACGAGCAGTACTTC; CDR3aa: CASSTTGGGYEQYF
abundance: -; d_gene: -; j_gene: TRBJ1-1; v_gene: TRBV18; CDR3nt: TGTGCCAGCTCACCAAACACTGAAGCTTTCTTT; CDR3aa: CASSPNTEAFF
abundance: many; d_gene: TRBD1; j_gene: TRBJ2-7; v_gene: TRBV19; CDR3nt: TGTGCCAGTAGCCCCGGGGGGACAGGGTCGATCGAGCAGTACTTC; CDR3aa: CASSPGGTGSIEQYF
abundance: -; d_gene: -; j_gene: TRBJ2-7; v_gene: TRBV7-2; CDR3nt: TGTGCCAGCAGCTCTGGACTCGGCTACTACGAGCAGTACTTC; CDR3aa: CASSSGLGYYEQYF
abundance: many; d_gene: TRBD1; j_gene: TRBJ1-4; v_gene: TRBV5-8; CDR3nt: TGTGCCAGCAGCTTGGGTTCGACAGGGTGGGATGAAAAACTGTTTTTT; CDR3aa: CASSLGSTGWDEKLFF
abundance: -; d_gene: -; j_gene: TRBJ2-7; v_gene: TRBV20-1; CDR3nt: TGCAGTGCTAGAGCCAACAACTACGAGCAGTACTTC; CDR3aa: CSARANNYEQYF
abundance: -; d_gene: -; j_gene: TRBJ2-2; v_gene: TRBV6-1; CDR3nt: TGTGCCAGCAGTGAAGTTGGGGGTCGAAACACCGGGGAGCTGTTTTTT; CDR3aa: CASSEVGGRNTGELFF
abundance: -; d_gene: TRBD2; j_gene: TRBJ2-1; v_gene: TRBV24-1; CDR3nt: TGTGCCACCAGTGATCGGGGCGGGAGCAGGGTGAATGAGCAGTTCTTC; CDR3aa: CATSDRGGSRVNEQFF
abundance: -; d_gene: -; j_gene: TRBJ2-3; v_gene: TRBV7-2; CDR3nt: TGTGCCAGCAGCTCCTGGACGGATACGCAGTATTTT; CDR3aa: CASSSWTDTQYF